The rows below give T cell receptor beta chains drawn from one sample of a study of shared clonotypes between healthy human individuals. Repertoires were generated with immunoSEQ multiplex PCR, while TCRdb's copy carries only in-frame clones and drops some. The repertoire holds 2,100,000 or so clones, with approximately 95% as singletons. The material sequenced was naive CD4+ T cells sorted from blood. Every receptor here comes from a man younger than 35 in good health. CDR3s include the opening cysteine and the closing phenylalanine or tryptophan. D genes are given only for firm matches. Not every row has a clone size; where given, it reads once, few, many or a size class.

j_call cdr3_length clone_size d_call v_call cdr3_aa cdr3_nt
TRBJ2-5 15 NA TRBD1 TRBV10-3 CAISGTGRGAKTQYF TGTGCCATCAGTGGGACAGGGCGAGGGGCTAAGACCCAGTACTTC
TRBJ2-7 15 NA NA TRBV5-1 CASSPRTMGPYEQYF TGCGCCAGCAGCCCAAGGACAATGGGTCCGTATGAGCAGTACTTC
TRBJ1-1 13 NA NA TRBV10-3 CAISESGGSEAFF TGTGCCATCAGTGAGTCGGGGGGCTCTGAAGCTTTCTTT
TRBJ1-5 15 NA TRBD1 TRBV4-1 CASSQEQGAYQPQHF TGCGCCAGCAGCCAGGAACAGGGGGCCTATCAGCCCCAGCATTTT
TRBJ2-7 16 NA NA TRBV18 CASSPPGGENSYEQYF TGTGCCAGCTCACCACCCGGGGGCGAAAACTCCTACGAGCAGTACTTC
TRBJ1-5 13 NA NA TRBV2 CATRSYSNQPQHF TGTGCCACTAGGTCTTATAGCAATCAGCCCCAGCATTTT
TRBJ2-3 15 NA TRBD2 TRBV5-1 CASSLGGGSGDTQYF TGCGCCAGCAGCTTGGGCGGCGGGAGTGGAGATACGCAGTATTTT
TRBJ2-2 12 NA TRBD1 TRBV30 CAWRDRAGELFF TGTGCCTGGAGAGACAGGGCCGGGGAGCTGTTTTTT
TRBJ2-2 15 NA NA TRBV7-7 CASSLGLSNTGELFF TGTGCTAGCAGCTTAGGACTCTCCAACACCGGGGAGCTGTTTTTT
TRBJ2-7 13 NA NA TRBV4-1 CASSLGPSYEQYF TGCGCCAGCAGCCTTGGACCCAGCTACGAGCAGTACTTC
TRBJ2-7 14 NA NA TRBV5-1 CASSPTAGSYEQYF TGCGCCAGCAGCCCCACGGCAGGGTCCTACGAGCAGTACTTC
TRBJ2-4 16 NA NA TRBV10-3 CAISGDRTLAKNIQYF TGTGCCATCAGCGGAGACAGGACCTTAGCCAAAAACATTCAGTACTTC
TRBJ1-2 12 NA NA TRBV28 CASHEEAYGYTF TGTGCCAGCCACGAAGAAGCCTATGGCTACACCTTC
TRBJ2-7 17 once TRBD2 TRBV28 CASSLGLAGTSSYEQYF TGTGCCAGCAGTTTAGGACTAGCGGGAACTAGCTCCTACGAGCAGTACTTC
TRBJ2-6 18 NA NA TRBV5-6 CASSFIDRSNAGANVLTF TGTGCCAGCAGCTTCATTGACAGGTCTAATGCTGGGGCCAACGTCCTGACTTTC
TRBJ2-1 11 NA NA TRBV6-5 CASSHAGEQFF TGTGCCAGCAGCCACGCGGGTGAGCAGTTCTTC
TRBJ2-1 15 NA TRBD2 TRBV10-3 CAISERAGGPNEQFF TGTGCCATCAGTGAGAGAGCGGGAGGTCCCAATGAGCAGTTCTTC
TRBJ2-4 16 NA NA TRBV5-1 CASSPGTLLAKNIQYF TGCGCCAGCAGCCCCGGGACTTTACTAGCCAAAAACATTCAGTACTTC
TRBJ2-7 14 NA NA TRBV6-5 CASSRQIQGYEQYF TGTGCCAGCAGTCGACAAATACAGGGCTACGAGCAGTACTTC
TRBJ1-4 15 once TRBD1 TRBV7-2 CASSPRQGPNEKLFF TGTGCCAGCAGCCCTAGACAGGGGCCTAATGAAAAACTGTTTTTT
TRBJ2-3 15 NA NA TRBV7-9 CASSLRGEGTDTQYF TGTGCCAGCAGCTTAAGAGGAGAGGGCACAGATACGCAGTATTTT
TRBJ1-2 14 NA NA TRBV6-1 CASSEALLQRGYTF TGTGCCAGCAGTGAAGCGCTTTTGCAACGGGGCTACACCTTC
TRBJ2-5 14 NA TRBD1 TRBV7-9 CASTPGQGGETQYF TGTGCCAGCACCCCGGGACAGGGTGGGGAGACCCAGTACTTC
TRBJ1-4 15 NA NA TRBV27 CASSLSAGSYEKLFF TGTGCCAGCAGTTTGTCGGCAGGGAGTTATGAAAAACTGTTTTTT
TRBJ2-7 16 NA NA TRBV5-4 CASSLGSGIGGYEQYF TGTGCCAGCAGCTTGGGATCAGGTATAGGAGGCTACGAGCAGTACTTC
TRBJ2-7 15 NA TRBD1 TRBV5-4 CASSLGGQGTYEQYF TGTGCCAGCAGCTTGGGGGGACAGGGCACCTACGAGCAGTACTTC
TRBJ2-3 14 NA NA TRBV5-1 CASSFEGRRDTQYF TGCGCCAGCAGCTTTGAGGGGCGTAGAGATACGCAGTATTTT
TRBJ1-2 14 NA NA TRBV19 CASSIDQGDYGYTF TGTGCCAGTAGTATAGATCAAGGGGACTATGGCTACACCTTC
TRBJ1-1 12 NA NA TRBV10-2 CASSGLNTEAFF TGCGCCAGCAGTGGGCTAAATACTGAAGCTTTCTTT
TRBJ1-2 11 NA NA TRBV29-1 CSVEWGRGYTF TGCAGCGTTGAATGGGGTAGAGGCTACACCTTC
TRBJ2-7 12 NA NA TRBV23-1 CAPDTISYEQYF TGCGCCCCCGACACAATCTCCTACGAGCAGTACTTC
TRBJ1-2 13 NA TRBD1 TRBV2 CATYGQGVHGYTF TGTGCCACCTACGGACAGGGTGTCCATGGCTACACCTTC
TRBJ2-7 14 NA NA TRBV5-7 CASSGGQGVEEQYF TGTGCCAGCAGCGGCGGACAAGGGGTTGAAGAGCAGTACTTC
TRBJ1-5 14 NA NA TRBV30 CAWSAGRRDQPQHF TGTGCCTGGAGTGCGGGCCGTCGAGATCAGCCCCAGCATTTT
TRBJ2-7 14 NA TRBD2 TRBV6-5 CASRRGGRPYEQYF TGTGCCAGCAGACGCGGGGGACGTCCCTACGAGCAGTACTTC
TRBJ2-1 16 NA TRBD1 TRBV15 CATSRRWTGVLREQFF TGTGCCACCAGCCGCCGTTGGACAGGGGTCTTACGAGAGCAGTTCTTC
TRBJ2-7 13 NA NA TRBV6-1 CASSESGRYEQYF TGTGCCAGCAGTGAGTCCGGGCGGTACGAGCAGTACTTC
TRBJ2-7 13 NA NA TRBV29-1 CSVEGRGYGEQYF TGCAGCGTTGAAGGACGGGGGTACGGGGAGCAGTACTTC
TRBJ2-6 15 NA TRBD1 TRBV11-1 CAKKPGGGGANVLTF TGTGCCAAAAAACCAGGGGGCGGTGGGGCCAACGTCCTGACTTTC
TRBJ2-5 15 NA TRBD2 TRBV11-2 CASRLRLAGEETQYF TGTGCCAGCAGACTAAGACTAGCGGGGGAAGAGACCCAGTACTTC
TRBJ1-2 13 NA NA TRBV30 CAWSVSPEDGYTF TGTGCCTGGAGTGTATCCCCCGAGGATGGCTACACCTTC
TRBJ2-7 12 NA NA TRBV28 CASSLTVGEQYF TGTGCCAGCAGCCTTACGGTAGGGGAGCAGTACTTC
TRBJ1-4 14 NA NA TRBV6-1 CASSVAGANEKLFF TGTGCCAGCAGTGTGGCTGGGGCTAATGAAAAACTGTTTTTT
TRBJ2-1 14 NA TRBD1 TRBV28 CASRPGTENNEQFF TGTGCCAGCAGACCCGGGACAGAAAACAATGAGCAGTTCTTC
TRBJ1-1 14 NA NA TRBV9 CASSVTGTYTEAFF TGTGCCAGCAGCGTGACCGGGACCTACACTGAAGCTTTCTTT
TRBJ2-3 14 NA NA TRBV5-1 CASSLEGRGDTQYF TGCGCCAGCAGCTTGGAGGGGCGGGGAGATACGCAGTATTTT
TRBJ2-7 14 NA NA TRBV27 CASSLFRQSYEQYF TGTGCCAGCAGTTTATTCCGACAGTCCTACGAGCAGTACTTC
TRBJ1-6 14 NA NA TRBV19 CASMRGGGSSPLHF TGTGCCAGTATGAGGGGAGGAGGGAGTTCACCCCTCCACTTT
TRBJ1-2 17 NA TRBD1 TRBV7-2 CASSLGGGQALSYGYTF TGTGCCAGCAGCTTAGGGGGAGGACAGGCTCTCAGCTATGGCTACACCTTC
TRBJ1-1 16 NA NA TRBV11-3 CASSLEGGLLNTEAFF TGTGCCAGCAGCTTAGAGGGGGGACTCCTAAACACTGAAGCTTTCTTT